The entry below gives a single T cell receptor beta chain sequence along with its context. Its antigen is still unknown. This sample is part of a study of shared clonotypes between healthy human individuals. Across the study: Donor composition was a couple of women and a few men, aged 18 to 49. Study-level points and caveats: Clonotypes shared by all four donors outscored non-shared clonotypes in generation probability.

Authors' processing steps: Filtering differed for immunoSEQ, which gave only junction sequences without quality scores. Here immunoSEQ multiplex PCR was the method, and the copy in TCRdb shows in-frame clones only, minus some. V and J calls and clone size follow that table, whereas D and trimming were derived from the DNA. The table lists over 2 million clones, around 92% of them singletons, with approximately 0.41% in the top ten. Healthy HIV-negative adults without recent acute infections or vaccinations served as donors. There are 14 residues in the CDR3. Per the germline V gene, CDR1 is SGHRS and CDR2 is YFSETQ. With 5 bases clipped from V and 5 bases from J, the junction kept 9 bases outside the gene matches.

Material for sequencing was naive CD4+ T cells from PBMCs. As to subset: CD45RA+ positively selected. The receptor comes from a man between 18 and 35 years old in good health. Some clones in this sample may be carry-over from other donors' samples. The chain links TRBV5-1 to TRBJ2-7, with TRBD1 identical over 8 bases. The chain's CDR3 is CASRLEDRGNEQYF. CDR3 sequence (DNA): TGCGCCAGCAGGTTAGAAGACAGGGGAAACGAGCAGTACTTC. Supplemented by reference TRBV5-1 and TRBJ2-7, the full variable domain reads KAGVTQTPRYLIKTRGQQVTLSCSPISGHRSVSWYQQTPGQGLQFLFEYFSETQRNKGNFPGRFSGRQFSNSRSEMNVSTLELGDSALYLCASRLEDRGNEQYFGPGTRLTVT.